The entry below describes one T cell receptor beta chain. The antigen remains unidentified. These data originate in a study of T cells expressing NK-cell markers. Study background: The study drew TCR beta repertoires from sorted CD3+CD56+NKG2C+, CD3+CD56+NKG2C- and CD3+CD56-NKG2C+ T cells. Within the sequenced cohort of eight donors, seven exhibited HCMV seropositivity and one was seronegative.

The CDR3 totals 12 residues. Germline V CDR1 and CDR2: DFQATT, SNEGSKA (reference sequence). Findings and limits, study-wide: The CD3+CD56-NKG2C+ fraction was also led by these clonotypes in a handful of donors.

TCRdb reanalyzed the 5' RACE reads, giving one entry per CDR3 protein sequence and no DNA. The listing contains 350,000 to 500,000 distinct CDR3 sequences. The clonotype was recovered from a woman aged 18 to 75 in good health. The chain recombines TRBV20-1 with TRBJ2-4. Sequences were obtained from blood T cells: a sorted CD56 or NKG2C T cell subset, CD4+ or CD8+ T cells, or bulk PBMC T cells (not recorded which). The CDR3 sequence is CSAFSGKNIQYF.